This T cell receptor (beta chain) originates from a study of blood T cell dynamics during melanoma immunotherapy. Time point noted: week 3, after first cycle of checkpoint inhibitor. One draw preceded checkpoint blockade; another followed its first cycle at week 3. This CDR3 spans 16 amino acids. With V trimmed by 2 bases and J by 7 bases, 9 bases remained unmatched. CDR1 is WSHSY, CDR2 SAAADI, per germline. Clones were read by immunoSEQ multiplex PCR, and TCRdb kept only the in-frame ones, dropping some. The sample has about 11,000 clones, approximately 80% seen once. Sample: blood, taken from a patient treated with checkpoint blockade. The V call is TRBV10-2, the J call TRBJ2-5; 11 bases agree with TRBD2. The source of this sequence is a human donor with melanoma. DNA for the CDR3: TGCGCCAGCAGTGAGACAGCTAGCGGGGGGATTGGGACCCAGTACTTC. Translating it yields CASSETASGGIGTQYF.